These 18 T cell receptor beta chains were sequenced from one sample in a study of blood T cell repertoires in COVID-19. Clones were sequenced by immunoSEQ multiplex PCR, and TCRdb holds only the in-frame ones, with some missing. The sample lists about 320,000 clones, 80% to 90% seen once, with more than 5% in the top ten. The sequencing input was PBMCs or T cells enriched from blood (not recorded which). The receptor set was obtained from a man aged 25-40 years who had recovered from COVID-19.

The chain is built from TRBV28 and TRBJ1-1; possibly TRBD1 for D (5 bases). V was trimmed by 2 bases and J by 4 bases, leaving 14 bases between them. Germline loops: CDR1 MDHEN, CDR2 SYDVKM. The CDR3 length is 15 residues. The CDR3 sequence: CASSLNSGGSTEAFF. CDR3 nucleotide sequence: TGTGCCAGCAGTTTAAATAGCGGGGGGAGCACTGAAGCTTTCTTT.

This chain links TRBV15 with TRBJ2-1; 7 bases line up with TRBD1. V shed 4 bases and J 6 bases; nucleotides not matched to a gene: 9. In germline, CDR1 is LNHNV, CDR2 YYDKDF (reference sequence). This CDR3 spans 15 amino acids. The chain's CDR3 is CATSTDRVPSNEQFF. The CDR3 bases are TGTGCCACCAGCACAGACAGGGTGCCCTCCAATGAGCAGTTCTTC.

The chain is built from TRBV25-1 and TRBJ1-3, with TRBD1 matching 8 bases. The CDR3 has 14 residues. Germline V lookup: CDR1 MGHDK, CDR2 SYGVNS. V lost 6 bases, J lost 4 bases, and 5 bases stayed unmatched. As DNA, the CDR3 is TGTGCCAGCAGCCCAGGGGGCGGGGGAAACACCATATATTTT. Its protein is CASSPGGGGNTIYF.

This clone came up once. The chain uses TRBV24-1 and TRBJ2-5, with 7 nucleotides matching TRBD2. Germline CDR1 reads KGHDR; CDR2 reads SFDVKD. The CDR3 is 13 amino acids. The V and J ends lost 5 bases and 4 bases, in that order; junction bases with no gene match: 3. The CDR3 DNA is TGTGCCACCAGTGTGCCGGGGGGAGAGACCCAGTACTTC. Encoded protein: CATSVPGGETQYF.

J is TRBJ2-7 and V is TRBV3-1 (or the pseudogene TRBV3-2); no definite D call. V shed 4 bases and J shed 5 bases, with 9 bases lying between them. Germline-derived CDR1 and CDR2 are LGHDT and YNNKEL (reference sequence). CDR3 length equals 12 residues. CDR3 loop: CASSPLGHEQYF. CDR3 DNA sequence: TGTGCCAGCAGCCCGCTTGGCCACGAGCAGTACTTC.

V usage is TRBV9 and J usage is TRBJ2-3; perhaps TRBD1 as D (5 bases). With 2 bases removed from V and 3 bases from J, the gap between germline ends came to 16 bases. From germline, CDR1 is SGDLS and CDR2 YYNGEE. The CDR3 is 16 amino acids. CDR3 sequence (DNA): TGTGCCAGCAGCGTTGGGTGGGGCGCCAGGACAGATACGCAGTATTTT. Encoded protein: CASSVGWGARTDTQYF.

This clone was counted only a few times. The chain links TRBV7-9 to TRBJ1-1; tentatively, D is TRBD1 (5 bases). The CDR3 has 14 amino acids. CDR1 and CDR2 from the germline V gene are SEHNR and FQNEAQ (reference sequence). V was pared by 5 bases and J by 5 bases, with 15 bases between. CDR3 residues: CASSIIAGGTEAFF. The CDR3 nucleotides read TGTGCCAGCAGCATCATTGCGGGGGGAACTGAAGCTTTCTTT.

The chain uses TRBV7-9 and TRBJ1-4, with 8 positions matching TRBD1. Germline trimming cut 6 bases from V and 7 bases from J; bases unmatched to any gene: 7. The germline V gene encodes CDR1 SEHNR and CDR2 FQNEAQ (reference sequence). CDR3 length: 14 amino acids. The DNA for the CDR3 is TGTGCCAGCAGACAGACAGGGGTCGGTGAAAAACTGTTTTTT. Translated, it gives CASRQTGVGEKLFF.

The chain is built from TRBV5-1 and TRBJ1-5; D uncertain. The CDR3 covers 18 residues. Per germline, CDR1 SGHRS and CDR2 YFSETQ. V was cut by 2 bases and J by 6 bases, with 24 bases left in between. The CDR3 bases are TGCGCCAGCAGCTTAAGCCCCCAGGTGGGTCCCCTCAGTCAGCCCCAGCATTTT. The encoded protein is CASSLSPQVGPLSQPQHF.

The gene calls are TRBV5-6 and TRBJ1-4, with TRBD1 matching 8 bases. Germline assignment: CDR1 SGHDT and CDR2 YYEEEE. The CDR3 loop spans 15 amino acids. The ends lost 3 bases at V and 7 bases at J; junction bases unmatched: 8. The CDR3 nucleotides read TGTGCCAGCAGCTCTCGCAGGGGGCGCGTTGAAAAACTGTTTTTT. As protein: CASSSRRGRVEKLFF.

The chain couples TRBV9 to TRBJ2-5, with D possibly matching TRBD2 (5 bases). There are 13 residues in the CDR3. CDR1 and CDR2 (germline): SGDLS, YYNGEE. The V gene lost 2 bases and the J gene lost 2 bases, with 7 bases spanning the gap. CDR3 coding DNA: TGTGCCAGCAGCGTTGGACTTCAAGAGACCCAGTACTTC. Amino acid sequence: CASSVGLQETQYF. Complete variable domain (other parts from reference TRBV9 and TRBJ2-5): DSGVTQTPKHLITATGQRVTLRCSPRSGDLSVYWYQQSLDQGLQFLIQYYNGEERAKGNILERFSAQQFPDLHSELNLSSLELGDSALYFCASSVGLQETQYFGPGTRLLVL.

CDR3: CATSALGGTEAFF. The CDR3 DNA reads as TGTGCCACCAGTGCCCTGGGGGGGACTGAAGCTTTCTTT. V gene TRBV24-1 combines with J gene TRBJ1-1, with D tentatively TRBD1 (5 bases). Trimming removed 5 bases at V and 5 bases at J, with 11 bases between. Germline lookup yields CDR1 KGHDR and CDR2 SFDVKD. This CDR3 contains 13 residues.

The CDR3 loop is CASSLARSLNEQFF. Written as DNA, the CDR3 is TGTGCCAGCAGCTTGGCGCGGAGTCTTAATGAGCAGTTCTTC. The chain carries TRBV5-6 and TRBJ2-1; D unresolved. The CDR3 covers 14 residues. Germline V gene data show CDR1 as SGHDT and CDR2 as YYEEEE. V was clipped by 0 bases and J by 7 bases, with 11 bases between them.

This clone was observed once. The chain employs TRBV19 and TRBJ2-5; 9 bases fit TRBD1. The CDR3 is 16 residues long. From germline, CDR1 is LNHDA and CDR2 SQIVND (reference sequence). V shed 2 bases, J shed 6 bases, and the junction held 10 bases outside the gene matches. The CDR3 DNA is TGTGCCAGTAGTATAAACTTGGGACAGGGTCCAAAGACCCAGTACTTC. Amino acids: CASSINLGQGPKTQYF.

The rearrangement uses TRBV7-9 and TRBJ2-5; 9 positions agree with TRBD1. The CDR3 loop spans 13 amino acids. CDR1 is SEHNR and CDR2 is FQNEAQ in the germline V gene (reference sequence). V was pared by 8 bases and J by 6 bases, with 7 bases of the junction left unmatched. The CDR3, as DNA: TGTGCCAGCCTGGGACAGGGTGGGAAGACCCAGTACTTC. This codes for CASLGQGGKTQYF.

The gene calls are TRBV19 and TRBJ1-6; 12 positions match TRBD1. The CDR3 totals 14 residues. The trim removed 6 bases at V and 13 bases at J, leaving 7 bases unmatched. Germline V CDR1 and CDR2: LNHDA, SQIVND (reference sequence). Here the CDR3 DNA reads TGTGCCAGTAGCACGGGACAGGGGGCGACTCCCCTCCACTTT. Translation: CASSTGQGATPLHF.

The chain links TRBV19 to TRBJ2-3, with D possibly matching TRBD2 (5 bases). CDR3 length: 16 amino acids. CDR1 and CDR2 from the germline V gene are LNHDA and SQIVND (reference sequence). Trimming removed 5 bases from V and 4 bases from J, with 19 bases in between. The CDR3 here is CASSPLRDVVSDTQYF. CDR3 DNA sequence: TGTGCCAGTAGTCCTCTGAGGGATGTCGTCTCAGATACGCAGTATTTT.

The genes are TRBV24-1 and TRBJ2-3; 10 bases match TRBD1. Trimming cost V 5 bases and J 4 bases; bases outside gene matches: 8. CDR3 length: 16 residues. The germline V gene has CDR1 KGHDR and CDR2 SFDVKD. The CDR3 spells CATSGGQGMRADTQYF. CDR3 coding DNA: TGTGCCACCAGTGGGGGACAGGGGATGAGGGCAGATACGCAGTATTTT.